This TCR beta chain came from a study of CD8 T cells in ankylosing spondylitis. Each CDR3 protein gets one entry after TCRdb re-called the 5' RACE reads with MiXCR. The table records 36,000 or so distinct CDR3 sequences, approximately 11% of them present only once. Judged by abundance, this clonotype is medium-sized. Its target is unknown. The junction differs from germline at one of its ends, possibly a read error. Study findings and constraints: Past research had described some motif variants in reactive arthritis synovial fluid and blood. In ankylosing spondylitis patients, matched synovial fluid reportedly showed significant enrichment of disease-linked clones. Made up of about eight highly homologous variants, a TCR beta motif appeared characteristic of ankylosing spondylitis blood.

Germline loops: CDR1 SNHLY, CDR2 FYNNEI. The CDR3 consists of 15 residues. The origin of this receptor is a male donor with ankylosing spondylitis. V usage is TRBV2 and J usage is TRBJ2-1; 8 bases fit TRBD1. The sample was synovial fluid, either unsorted or a sorted T cell fraction (not recorded which). DNA of the CDR3: TGTGCCAGCAGAGAAGGGTCAGGGACAGGCAATGAGCAGTTCTTC. This codes for CASREGSGTGNEQFF.